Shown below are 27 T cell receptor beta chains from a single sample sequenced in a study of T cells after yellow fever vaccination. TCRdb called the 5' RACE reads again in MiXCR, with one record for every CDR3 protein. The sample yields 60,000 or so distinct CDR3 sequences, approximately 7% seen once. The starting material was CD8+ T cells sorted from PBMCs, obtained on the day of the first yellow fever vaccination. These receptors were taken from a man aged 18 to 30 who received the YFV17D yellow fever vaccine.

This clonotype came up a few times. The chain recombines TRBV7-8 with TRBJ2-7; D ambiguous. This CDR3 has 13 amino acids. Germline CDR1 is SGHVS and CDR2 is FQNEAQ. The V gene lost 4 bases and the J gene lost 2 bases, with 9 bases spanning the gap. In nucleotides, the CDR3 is TGTGCCAGCAGCTCACCCCGGGCCTACGAGCAGTACTTC. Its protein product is CASSSPRAYEQYF.

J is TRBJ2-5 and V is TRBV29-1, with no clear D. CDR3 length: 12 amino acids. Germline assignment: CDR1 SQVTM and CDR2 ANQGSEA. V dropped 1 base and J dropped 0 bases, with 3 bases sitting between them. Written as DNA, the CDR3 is TGCAGCGTTGAAGGCAACCAAGAGACCCAGTACTTC. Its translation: CSVEGNQETQYF. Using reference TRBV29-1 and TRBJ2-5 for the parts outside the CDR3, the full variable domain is SAVISQKPSRDICQRGTSLTIQCQVDSQVTMMFWYRQQPGQSLTLIATANQGSEATYESGFVIDKFPISRPNLTFSTLTVSNMSPEDSSIYLCSVEGNQETQYFGPGTRLLVL.

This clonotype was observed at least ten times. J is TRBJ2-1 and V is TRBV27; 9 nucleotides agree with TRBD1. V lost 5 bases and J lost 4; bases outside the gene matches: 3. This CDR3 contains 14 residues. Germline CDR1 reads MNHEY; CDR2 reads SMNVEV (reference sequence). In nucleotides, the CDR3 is TGTGCCAGCAGTCCGGGACAGGGTTACAATGAGCAGTTCTTC. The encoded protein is CASSPGQGYNEQFF.

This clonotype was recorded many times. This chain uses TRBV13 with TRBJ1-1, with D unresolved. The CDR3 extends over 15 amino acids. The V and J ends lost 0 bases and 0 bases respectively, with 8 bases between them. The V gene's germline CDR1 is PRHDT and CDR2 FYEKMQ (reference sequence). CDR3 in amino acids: CASSLGRGVNTEAFF. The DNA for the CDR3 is TGTGCCAGCAGCTTAGGTAGAGGAGTGAACACTGAAGCTTTCTTT.

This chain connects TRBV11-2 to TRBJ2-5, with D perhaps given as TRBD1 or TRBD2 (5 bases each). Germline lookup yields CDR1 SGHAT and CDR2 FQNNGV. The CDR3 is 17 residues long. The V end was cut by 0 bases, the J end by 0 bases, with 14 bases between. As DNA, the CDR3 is TGTGCCAGCAGCTTAGATGGGGACGGCGGGTACCAAGAGACCCAGTACTTC. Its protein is CASSLDGDGGYQETQYF.

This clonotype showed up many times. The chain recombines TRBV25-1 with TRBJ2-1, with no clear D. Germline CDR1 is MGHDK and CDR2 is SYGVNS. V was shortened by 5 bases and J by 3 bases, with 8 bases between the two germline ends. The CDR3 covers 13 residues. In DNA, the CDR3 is TGTGCCAGCAGTAACAGTGGCTACAATGAGCAGTTCTTC. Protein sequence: CASSNSGYNEQFF.

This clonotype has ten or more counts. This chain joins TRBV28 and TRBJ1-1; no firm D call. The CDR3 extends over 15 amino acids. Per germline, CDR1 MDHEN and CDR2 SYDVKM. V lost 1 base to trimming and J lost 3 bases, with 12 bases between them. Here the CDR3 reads CASSLFAQAHTEAFF. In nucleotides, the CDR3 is TGTGCCAGCAGTTTATTCGCCCAGGCGCACACTGAAGCTTTCTTT.

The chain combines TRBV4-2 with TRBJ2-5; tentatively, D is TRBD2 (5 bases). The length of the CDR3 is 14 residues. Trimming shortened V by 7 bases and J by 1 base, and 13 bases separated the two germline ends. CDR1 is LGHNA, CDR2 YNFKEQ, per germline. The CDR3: CASTSAGGQETQYF. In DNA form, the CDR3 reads TGTGCCAGCACGAGCGCCGGAGGCCAAGAGACCCAGTACTTC.

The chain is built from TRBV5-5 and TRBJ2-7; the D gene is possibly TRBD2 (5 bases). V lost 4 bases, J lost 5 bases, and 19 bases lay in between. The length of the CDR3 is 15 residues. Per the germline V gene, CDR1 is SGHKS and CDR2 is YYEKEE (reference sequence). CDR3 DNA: TGTGCCAGCAGCCCGATGGGGAGCCCCATAAACGAGCAGTACTTC. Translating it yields CASSPMGSPINEQYF.

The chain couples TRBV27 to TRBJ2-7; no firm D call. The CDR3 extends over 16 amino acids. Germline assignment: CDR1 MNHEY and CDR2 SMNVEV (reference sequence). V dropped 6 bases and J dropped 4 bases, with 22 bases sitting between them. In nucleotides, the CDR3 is TGTGCCAGCAGCTTTCCCCCTGGGGTCTGGTTTTACGAGCAGTACGTC. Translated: CASSFPPGVWFYEQYV.

This chain's CDR3 is CAWSVEGGTVYYGYTF. The CDR3 region has the DNA TGTGCCTGGAGTGTAGAAGGGGGCACGGTGTATTATGGCTACACCTTC. The rearrangement links TRBV30 to TRBJ1-2, with 7 bases identical to TRBD1. The germline CDR1 and CDR2 sequences are GTSNPN and SVGIG (reference sequence). The CDR3 totals 16 residues. With 0 bases clipped from V and 5 bases from J, the junction kept 12 bases outside the gene matches. The full variable domain, its missing parts supplied by reference TRBV30 and TRBJ1-2, is SQTIHQWPATLVQPVGSPLSLECTVEGTSNPNLYWYRQAAGRGLQLLFYSVGIGQISSEVPQNLSASRPQDRQFILSSKKLLLSDSGFYLCAWSVEGGTVYYGYTFGSGTRLTVV.

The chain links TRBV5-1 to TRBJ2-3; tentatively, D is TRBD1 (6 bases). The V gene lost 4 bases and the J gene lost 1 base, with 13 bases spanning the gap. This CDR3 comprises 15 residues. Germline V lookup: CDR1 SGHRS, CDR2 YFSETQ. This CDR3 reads CASSARGVGTDTQYF. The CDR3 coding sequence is TGCGCCAGCAGCGCCAGGGGAGTGGGCACAGATACGCAGTATTTT.

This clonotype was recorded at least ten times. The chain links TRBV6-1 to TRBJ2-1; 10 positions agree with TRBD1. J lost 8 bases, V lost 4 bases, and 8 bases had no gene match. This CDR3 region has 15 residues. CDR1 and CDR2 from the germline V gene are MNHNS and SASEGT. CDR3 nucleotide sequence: TGTGCCAGCAGTGGATCTGACAGGGGGCGTTATGAGCAGTTCTTC. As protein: CASSGSDRGRYEQFF.

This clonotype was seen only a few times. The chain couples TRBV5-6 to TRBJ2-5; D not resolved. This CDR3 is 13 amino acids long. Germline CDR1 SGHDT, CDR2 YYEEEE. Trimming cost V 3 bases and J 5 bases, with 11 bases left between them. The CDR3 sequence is CASSSVLLETQYF. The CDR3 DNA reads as TGTGCCAGCAGCTCAGTTTTGTTGGAGACCCAGTACTTC.

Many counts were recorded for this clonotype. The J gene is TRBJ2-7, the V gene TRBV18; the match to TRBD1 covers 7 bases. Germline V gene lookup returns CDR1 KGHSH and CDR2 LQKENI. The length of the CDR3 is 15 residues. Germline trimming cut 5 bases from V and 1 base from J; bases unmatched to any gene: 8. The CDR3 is CASSGRGGSSYEQYF. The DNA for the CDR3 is TGTGCCAGCTCAGGCCGAGGGGGCTCTTCCTACGAGCAGTACTTC.

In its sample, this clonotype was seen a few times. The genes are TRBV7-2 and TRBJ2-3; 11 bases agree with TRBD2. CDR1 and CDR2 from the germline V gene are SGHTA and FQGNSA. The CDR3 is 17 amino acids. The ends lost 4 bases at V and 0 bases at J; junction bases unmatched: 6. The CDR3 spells CASSSGLAVTSTDTQYF. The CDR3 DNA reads TGTGCCAGCAGCTCGGGACTAGCGGTTACTAGCACAGATACGCAGTATTTT.

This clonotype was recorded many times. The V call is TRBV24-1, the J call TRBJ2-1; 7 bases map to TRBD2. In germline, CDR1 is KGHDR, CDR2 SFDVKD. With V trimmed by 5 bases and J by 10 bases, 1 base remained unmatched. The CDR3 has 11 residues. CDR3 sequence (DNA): TGTGCCACCAGTGCCGGGGGGGAGCAGTTCTTC. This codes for CATSAGGEQFF.

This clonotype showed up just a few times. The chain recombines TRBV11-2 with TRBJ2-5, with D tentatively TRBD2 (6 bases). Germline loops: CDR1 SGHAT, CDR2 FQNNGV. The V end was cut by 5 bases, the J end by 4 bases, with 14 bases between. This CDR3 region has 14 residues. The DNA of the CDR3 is TGTGCCAGCAGCACGAGACTAGATCCAGAGACCCAGTACTTC. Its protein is CASSTRLDPETQYF. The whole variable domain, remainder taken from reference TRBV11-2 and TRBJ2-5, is EAGVAQSPRYKIIEKRQSVAFWCNPISGHATLYWYQQILGQGPKLLIQFQNNGVVDDSQLPKDRFSAERLKGVDSTLKIQPAKLEDSAVYLCASSTRLDPETQYFGPGTRLLVL.

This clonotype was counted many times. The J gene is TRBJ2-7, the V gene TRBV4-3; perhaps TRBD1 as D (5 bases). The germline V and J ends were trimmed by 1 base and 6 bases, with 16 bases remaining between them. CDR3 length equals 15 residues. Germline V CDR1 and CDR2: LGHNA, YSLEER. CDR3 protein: CASSQVGGALREQYF. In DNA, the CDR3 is TGCGCCAGCAGCCAAGTGGGTGGGGCCTTACGCGAGCAGTACTTC.

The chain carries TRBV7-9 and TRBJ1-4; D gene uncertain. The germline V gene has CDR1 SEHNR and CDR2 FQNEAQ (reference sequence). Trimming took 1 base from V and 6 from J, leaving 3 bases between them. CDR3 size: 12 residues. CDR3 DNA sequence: TGTGCCAGCAGCTTAGAGCATGAAAAACTGTTTTTT. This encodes CASSLEHEKLFF.

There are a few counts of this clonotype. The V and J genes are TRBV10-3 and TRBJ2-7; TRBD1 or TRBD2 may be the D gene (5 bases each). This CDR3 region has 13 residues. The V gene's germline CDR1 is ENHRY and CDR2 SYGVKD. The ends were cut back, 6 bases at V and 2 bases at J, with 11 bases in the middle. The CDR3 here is CAISRDATYEQYF. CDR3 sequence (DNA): TGTGCCATCAGCCGGGACGCAACCTACGAGCAGTACTTC.

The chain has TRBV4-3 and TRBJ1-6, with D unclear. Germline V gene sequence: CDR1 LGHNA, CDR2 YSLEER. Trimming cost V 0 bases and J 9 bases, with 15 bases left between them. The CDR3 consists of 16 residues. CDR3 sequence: CASSQELTLRTSPLHF. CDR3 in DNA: TGCGCCAGCAGCCAAGAACTTACACTCAGGACTTCACCCCTCCACTTT.

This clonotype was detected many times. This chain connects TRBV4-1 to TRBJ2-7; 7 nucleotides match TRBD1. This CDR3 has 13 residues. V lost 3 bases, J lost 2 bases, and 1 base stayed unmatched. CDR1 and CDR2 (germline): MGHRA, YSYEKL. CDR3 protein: CASSQGQTYEQYF. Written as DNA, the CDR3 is TGCGCCAGCAGCCAGGGACAGACCTACGAGCAGTACTTC.

CDR3 amino acids: CASSFPGGGHGYTF. The CDR3 bases are TGTGCCAGCAGTTTCCCGGGAGGTGGGCATGGCTACACCTTC. This sequence joins TRBV12-3 or TRBV12-4 and TRBJ1-2; unclear D gene. Trimming shortened V by 3 bases and J by 6 bases, and 14 bases separated the two germline ends. The CDR3 sequence is 14 residues long.

The DNA of the CDR3 is TGTGCCAGCAGCCTTGGTCATTATCGTGGTGAGCAGTTCTTC. Translation: CASSLGHYRGEQFF. The chain couples TRBV5-6 to TRBJ2-1; D remains ambiguous. Trimming pared 4 bases from V and 9 bases from J, leaving 17 bases between. CDR1 SGHDT and CDR2 YYEEEE come from the germline V gene. CDR3 length equals 14 residues.

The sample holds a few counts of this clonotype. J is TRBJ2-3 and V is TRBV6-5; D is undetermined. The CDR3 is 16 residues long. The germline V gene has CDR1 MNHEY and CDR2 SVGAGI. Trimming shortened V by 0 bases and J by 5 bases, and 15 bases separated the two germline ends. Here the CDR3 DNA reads TGTGCCAGCAGTTACTCGGTGACCGCCGGTCAAGATACGCAGTATTTT. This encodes CASSYSVTAGQDTQYF.

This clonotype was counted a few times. DNA of the CDR3: TGCGCCAGCAGAGGACAGGGCACCTACAATGAGCAGTTCTTC. Encoded protein: CASRGQGTYNEQFF. The chain employs TRBV5-1 and TRBJ2-1; 8 positions agree with TRBD1. The CDR3 runs 14 residues. CDR1 is SGHRS, CDR2 YFSETQ, per germline. Losses at the gene ends were 5 bases for V and 2 bases for J; bases not matched to a gene: 3.